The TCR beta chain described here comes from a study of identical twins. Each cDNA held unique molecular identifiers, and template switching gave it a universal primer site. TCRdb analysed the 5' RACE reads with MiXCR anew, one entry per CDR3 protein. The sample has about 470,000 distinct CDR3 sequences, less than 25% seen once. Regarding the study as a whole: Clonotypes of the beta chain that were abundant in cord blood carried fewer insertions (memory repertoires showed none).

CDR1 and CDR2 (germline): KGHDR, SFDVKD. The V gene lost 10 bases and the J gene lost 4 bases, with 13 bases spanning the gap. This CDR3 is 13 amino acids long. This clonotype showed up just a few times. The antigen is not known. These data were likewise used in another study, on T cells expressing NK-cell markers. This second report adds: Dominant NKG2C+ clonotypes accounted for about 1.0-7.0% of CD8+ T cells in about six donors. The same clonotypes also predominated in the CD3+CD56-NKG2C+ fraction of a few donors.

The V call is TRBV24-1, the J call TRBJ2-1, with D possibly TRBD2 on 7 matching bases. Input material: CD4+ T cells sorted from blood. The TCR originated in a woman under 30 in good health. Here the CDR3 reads CATMGGPYNEQFF. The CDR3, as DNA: TGTGCCACGATGGGGGGGCCGTACAATGAGCAGTTCTTC.